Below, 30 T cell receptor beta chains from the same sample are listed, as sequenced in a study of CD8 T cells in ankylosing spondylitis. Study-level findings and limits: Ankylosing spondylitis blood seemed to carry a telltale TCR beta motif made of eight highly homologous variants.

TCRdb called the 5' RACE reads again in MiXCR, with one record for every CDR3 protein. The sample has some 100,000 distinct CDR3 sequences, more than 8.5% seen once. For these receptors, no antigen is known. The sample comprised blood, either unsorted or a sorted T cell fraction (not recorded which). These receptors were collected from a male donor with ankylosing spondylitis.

The CDR3 region is CSARDGGLHEQYF. In DNA form, the CDR3 reads TGCAGTGCTAGAGACGGGGGACTTCACGAGCAGTACTTC. The V gene is TRBV20-1, the J gene TRBJ2-7; tentative D call: TRBD2 (6 bases). The CDR3 is made up of 13 amino acids. V shed 0 bases and J shed 5 bases, with 11 bases lying between them. CDR1 is DFQATT, CDR2 SNEGSKA, per germline (reference sequence).

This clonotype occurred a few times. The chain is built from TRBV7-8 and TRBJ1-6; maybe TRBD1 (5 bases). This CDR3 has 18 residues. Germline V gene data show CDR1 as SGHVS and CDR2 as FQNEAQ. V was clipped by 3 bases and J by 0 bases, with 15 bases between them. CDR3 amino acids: CASSFSRTLSSYNSPLHF. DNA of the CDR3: TGTGCCAGCAGCTTTTCTCGGACATTGAGCTCCTATAATTCACCCCTCCACTTT.

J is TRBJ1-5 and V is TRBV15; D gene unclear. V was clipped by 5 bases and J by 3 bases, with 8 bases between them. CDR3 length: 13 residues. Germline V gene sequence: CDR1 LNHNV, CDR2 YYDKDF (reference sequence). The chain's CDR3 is CATSADNNQPQHF. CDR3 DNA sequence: TGTGCCACCAGCGCAGATAACAATCAGCCCCAGCATTTT.

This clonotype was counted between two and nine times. The CDR3 nucleotides are TGTGCCAGCAGCAGGACTAGCGGGAGTACCGGGGAGCTGTTTTTT. Residues: CASSRTSGSTGELFF. The V call is TRBV4-2, the J call TRBJ2-2; 13 positions match TRBD2. The germline gives CDR1 LGHNA, CDR2 YNFKEQ. J lost 5 bases, V lost 5 bases, and 2 bases had no gene match. This CDR3 has 15 amino acids.

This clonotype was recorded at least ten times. In DNA form, the CDR3 reads TGTGCCTGGGGTCTAAGTCAGAACACTGAAGCTTTCTTT. As protein: CAWGLSQNTEAFF. This rearrangement joins TRBV30 to TRBJ1-1; D not resolved. V lost 5 bases, J lost 1 base, and 11 bases lay in between. CDR1 is GTSNPN and CDR2 is SVGIG in the germline V gene (reference sequence). The CDR3 totals 13 residues. The entire variable domain, with the rest obtained from reference TRBV30 and TRBJ1-1, is as follows: SQTIHQWPATLVQPVGSPLSLECTVEGTSNPNLYWYRQAAGRGLQLLFYSVGIGQISSEVPQNLSASRPQDRQFILSSKKLLLSDSGFYLCAWGLSQNTEAFFGQGTRLTVV.

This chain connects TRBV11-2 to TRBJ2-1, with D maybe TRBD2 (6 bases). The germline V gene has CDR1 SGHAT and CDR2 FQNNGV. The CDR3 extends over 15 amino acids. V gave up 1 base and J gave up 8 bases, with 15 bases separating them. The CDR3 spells CASSLVAEGIHEQFF. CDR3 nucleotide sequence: TGTGCCAGCAGCTTAGTAGCGGAGGGGATTCATGAGCAGTTCTTC.

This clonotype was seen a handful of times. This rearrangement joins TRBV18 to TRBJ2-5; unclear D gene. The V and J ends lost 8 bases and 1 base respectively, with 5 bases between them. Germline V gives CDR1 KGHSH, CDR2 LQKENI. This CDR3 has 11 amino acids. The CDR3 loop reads CASGRQETQYF. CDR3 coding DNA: TGTGCCAGCGGACGCCAAGAGACCCAGTACTTC.

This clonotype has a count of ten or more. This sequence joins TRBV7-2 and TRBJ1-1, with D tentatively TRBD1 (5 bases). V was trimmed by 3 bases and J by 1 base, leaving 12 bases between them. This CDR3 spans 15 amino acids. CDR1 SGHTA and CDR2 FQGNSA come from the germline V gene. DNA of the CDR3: TGTGCCAGCAGCTTTTCCGGGACGTCGAACACTGAAGCTTTCTTT. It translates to CASSFSGTSNTEAFF.

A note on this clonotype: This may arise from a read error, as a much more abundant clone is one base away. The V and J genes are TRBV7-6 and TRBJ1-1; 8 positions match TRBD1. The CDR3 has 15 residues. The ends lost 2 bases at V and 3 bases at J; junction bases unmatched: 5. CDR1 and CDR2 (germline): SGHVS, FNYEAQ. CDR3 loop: CASSLTPGQDTEAFF. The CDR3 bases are TGTGCCAGCAGCTTAACGCCGGGACAGGACACTGAAGCTTTCTTT. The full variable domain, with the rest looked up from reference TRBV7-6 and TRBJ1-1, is GAGVSQSPRYKVTKRGQDVALRCDPISGHVSLYWYRQALGQGPEFLTYFNYEAQQDKSGLPNDRFSAERPEGSISTLTIQRTEQRDSAMYRCASSLTPGQDTEAFFGQGTRLTVV.

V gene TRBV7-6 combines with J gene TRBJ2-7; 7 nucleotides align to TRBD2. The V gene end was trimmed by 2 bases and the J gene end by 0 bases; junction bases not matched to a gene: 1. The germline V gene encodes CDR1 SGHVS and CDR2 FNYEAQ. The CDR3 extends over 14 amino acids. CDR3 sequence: CASSLLADSYEQYF. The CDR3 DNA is TGTGCCAGCAGCTTACTAGCGGACTCCTACGAGCAGTACTTC.

CDR3 DNA sequence: TGCAGTGGACAGGCCCTTAACAATGAGCAGTTCTTC. Its protein product is CSGQALNNEQFF. The chain employs TRBV29-1 and TRBJ2-1, with 7 bases matching TRBD1. The CDR3 is 12 residues long. Germline V CDR1 and CDR2: SQVTM, ANQGSEA.

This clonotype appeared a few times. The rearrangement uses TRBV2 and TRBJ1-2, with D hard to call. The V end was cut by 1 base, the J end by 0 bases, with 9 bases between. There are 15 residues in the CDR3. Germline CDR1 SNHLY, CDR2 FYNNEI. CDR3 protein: CASSEGRGANYGYTF. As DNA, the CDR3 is TGTGCCAGCAGTGAAGGACGGGGAGCTAACTATGGCTACACCTTC.

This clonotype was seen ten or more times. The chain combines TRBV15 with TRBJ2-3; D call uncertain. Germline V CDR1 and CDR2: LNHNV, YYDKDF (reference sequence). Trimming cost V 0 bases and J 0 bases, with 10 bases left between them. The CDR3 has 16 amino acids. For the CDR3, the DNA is TGTGCCACCAGCAGAGATTACGATGCTAGCACAGATACGCAGTATTTT. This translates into CATSRDYDASTDTQYF.

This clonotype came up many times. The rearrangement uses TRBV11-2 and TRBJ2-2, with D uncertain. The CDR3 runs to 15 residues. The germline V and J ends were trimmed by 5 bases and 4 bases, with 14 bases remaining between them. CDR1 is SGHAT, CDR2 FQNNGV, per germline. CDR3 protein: CASSKDKYFTGELFF. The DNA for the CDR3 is TGTGCCAGCAGCAAAGACAAATATTTCACCGGGGAGCTGTTTTTT.

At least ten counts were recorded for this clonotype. As DNA, the CDR3 is TGTGCCAGCAGCACCTTCTCCTACGAGCAGTACTTC. Amino acids: CASSTFSYEQYF. This chain connects TRBV3-1 to TRBJ2-7; D unclear. Germline loops: CDR1 LGHDT, CDR2 YNNKEL (reference sequence). The CDR3 consists of 12 residues. Trimming removed 5 bases from V and 0 bases from J, with 5 bases in between.

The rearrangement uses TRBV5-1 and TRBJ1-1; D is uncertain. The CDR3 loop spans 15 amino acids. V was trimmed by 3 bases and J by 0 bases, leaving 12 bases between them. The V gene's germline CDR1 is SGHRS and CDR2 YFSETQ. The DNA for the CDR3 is TGCGCCAGCAGCTCATCGGGGTCCCTGAACACTGAAGCTTTCTTT. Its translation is CASSSSGSLNTEAFF.

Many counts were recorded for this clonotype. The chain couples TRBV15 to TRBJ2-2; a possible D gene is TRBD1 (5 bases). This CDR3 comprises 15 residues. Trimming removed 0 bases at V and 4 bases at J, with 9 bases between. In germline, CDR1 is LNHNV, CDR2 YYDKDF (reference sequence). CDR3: CATSREKGPTGELFF. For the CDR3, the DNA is TGTGCCACCAGCAGAGAAAAGGGGCCCACCGGGGAGCTGTTTTTT.

CDR3 bases: TGTGCCAGCAGTTTGGGATGGACCTACGAGCAGTACGTC. Translating it yields CASSLGWTYEQYV. The chain uses TRBV6-2 or TRBV6-3 and TRBJ2-7, with D uncertain. Germline CDR1 reads MNHEY; CDR2 reads SVGEGT. The CDR3 covers 13 residues. Trimming shortened V by 4 bases and J by 2 bases, and 9 bases separated the two germline ends.

The CDR3 region is CASSQGRLAGEGDTQYF. CDR3 nucleotides: TGCGCCAGCAGCCAAGGACGACTAGCGGGAGAGGGAGATACGCAGTATTTT. This chain joins TRBV4-1 and TRBJ2-3; 12 nucleotides align to TRBD2. V lost 1 base to trimming and J lost 5 bases; unmatched junction nucleotides: 7. This CDR3 is built from 17 residues. Germline-derived CDR1 and CDR2 are MGHRA and YSYEKL.

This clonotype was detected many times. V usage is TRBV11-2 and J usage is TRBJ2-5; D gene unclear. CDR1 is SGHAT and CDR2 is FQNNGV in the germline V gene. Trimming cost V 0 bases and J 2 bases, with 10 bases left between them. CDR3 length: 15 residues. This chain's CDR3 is CASSLDFGRQETQYF. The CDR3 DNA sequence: TGTGCCAGCAGCTTAGATTTTGGCAGGCAAGAGACCCAGTACTTC.

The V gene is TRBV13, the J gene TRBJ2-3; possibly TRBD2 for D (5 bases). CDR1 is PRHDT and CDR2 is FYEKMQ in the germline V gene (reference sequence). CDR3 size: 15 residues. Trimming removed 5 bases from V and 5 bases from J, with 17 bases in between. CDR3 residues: CASSHRDPWGDTQYF. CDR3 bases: TGTGCCAGCAGCCACCGGGATCCCTGGGGAGATACGCAGTATTTT.

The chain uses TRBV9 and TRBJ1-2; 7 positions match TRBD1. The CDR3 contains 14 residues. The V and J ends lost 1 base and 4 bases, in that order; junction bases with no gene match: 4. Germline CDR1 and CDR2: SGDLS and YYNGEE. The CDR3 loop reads CASSVQGEGYGYTF. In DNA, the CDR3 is TGTGCCAGCAGCGTACAGGGGGAAGGCTATGGCTACACCTTC.

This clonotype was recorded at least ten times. The CDR3 is CASSALGTVNTEAFF. CDR3 sequence (DNA): TGTGCCAGCAGCGCCTTAGGGACAGTCAACACTGAAGCTTTCTTT. This chain connects TRBV7-9 to TRBJ1-1; 7 bases are a match to TRBD1. With 5 bases clipped from V and 2 bases from J, the junction kept 8 bases outside the gene matches. This CDR3 region has 15 residues. Germline-derived CDR1 and CDR2 are SEHNR and FQNEAQ (reference sequence).

The CDR3 DNA reads as TGTGCCAGCAGCTGGTCGCCAGGGGACACTGAAGCTTTCTTT. Translation gives CASSWSPGDTEAFF. The V gene is TRBV7-2, the J gene TRBJ1-1; weak D call: TRBD1 (6 bases). The V and J ends lost 4 bases and 3 bases respectively, with 12 bases between them. The CDR3 extends over 14 amino acids. Germline V CDR1 and CDR2: SGHTA, FQGNSA. Full variable domain (rest looked up from reference TRBV7-2 and TRBJ1-1): GAGVSQSPSNKVTEKGKDVELRCDPISGHTALYWYRQSLGQGLEFLIYFQGNSAPDKSGLPSDRFSAERTGGSVSTLTIQRTQQEDSAVYLCASSWSPGDTEAFFGQGTRLTVV.

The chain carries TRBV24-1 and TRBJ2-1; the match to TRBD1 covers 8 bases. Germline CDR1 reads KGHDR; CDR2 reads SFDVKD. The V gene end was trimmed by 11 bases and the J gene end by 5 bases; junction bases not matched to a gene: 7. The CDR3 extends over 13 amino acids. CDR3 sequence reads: CAILDRENNEQFF. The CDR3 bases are TGTGCCATCCTGGACAGGGAGAACAATGAGCAGTTCTTC.

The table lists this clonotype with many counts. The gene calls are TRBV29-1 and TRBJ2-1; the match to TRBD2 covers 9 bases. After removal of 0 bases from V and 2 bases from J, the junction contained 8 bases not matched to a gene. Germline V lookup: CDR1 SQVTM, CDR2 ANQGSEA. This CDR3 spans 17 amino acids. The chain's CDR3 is CSVEDVGSGRTYNEQFF. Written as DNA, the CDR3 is TGCAGCGTTGAAGATGTTGGTAGCGGGAGAACCTACAATGAGCAGTTCTTC.

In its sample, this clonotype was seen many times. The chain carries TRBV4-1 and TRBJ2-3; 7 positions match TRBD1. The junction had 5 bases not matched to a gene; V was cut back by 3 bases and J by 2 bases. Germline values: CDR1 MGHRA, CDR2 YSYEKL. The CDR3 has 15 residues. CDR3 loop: CASSQGTVNTDTQYF. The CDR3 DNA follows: TGCGCCAGCAGCCAGGGGACAGTCAACACAGATACGCAGTATTTT.

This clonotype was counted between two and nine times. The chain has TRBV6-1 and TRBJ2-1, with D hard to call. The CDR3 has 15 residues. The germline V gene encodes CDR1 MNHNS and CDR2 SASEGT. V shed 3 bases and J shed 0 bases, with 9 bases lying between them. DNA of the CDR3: TGTGCCAGCAGTGAGGCGGCAGGCTCCTACAATGAGCAGTTCTTC. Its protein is CASSEAAGSYNEQFF.

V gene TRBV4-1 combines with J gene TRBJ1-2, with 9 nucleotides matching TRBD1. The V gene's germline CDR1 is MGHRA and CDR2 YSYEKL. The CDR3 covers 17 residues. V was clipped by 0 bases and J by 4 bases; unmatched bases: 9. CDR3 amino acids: CASSQDLRTGAAYGYTF. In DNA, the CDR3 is TGCGCCAGCAGCCAAGATTTGAGGACAGGGGCCGCCTATGGCTACACCTTC.

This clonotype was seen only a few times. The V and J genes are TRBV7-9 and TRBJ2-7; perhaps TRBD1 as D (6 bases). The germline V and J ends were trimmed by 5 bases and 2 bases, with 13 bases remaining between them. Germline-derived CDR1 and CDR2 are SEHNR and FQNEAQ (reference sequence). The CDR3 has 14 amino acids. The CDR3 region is CASSETGHTYEQYF. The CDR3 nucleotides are TGTGCCAGCAGCGAGACAGGTCACACCTACGAGCAGTACTTC. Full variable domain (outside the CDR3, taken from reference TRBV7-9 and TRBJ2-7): DTGVSQNPRHKITKRGQNVTFRCDPISEHNRLYWYRQTLGQGPEFLTYFQNEAQLEKSRLLSDRFSAERPKGSFSTLEIQRTEQGDSAMYLCASSETGHTYEQYFGPGTRLTVT.